A single sample gave rise to the 31 T cell receptor beta chains below, sequenced in a study of OX40 agonist ivuxolimab in advanced cancers. Libraries came from the immunoSEQ multiplex PCR assay. The clones in this table, taken by TCRdb from immuneACCESS, are in-frame only. Not every clone is retained; where verified, under half of the shortfall comes from an unresolved V gene, and the cause of the rest is unknown. Counted in this sample were approximately 82,000 clones; more than 80% of them appeared once. The top ten constitute roughly 2.5% of the sample. The sample was CD4+ or CD8+ T cells sorted from blood, taken in a trial of the OX40 agonist ivuxolimab. The receptors come from an adult with an advanced solid tumor such as melanoma, head and neck, liver or kidney cancer.

The chain is built from TRBV21-1 and TRBJ2-1; the table's D call TRBD1 went unverified against the DNA. TRBV21-1 is deemed a pseudogene. CDR3 length equals 16 residues. CDR3 sequence reads: CASSKTRWGQDNEQFF. The CDR3 DNA follows: TGTGCCAGCAGCAAGACAAGGTGGGGGCAGGACAATGAGCAGTTCTTC.

The chain has TRBV6-1 and TRBJ2-7; no clear D gene. This CDR3 has 14 amino acids. From germline, CDR1 is MNHNS and CDR2 SASEGT. Trimming pared 7 bases from V and 1 base from J, leaving 14 bases between. The CDR3 is CASTPPRESYEQYF. As DNA, the CDR3 is TGTGCCAGCACCCCCCCCCGAGAGTCCTACGAGCAGTACTTC.

V is TRBV2 and J is TRBJ2-2; D may match TRBD1 or TRBD2 (7 bases each). In germline, CDR1 is SNHLY, CDR2 FYNNEI. V dropped 11 bases and J dropped 2 bases, with 15 bases sitting between them. The CDR3 has 14 residues. CDR3 protein: CASRGGVNTGELFF. For the CDR3, the DNA is TGTGCCTCCAGGGGGGGTGTTAACACCGGGGAGCTGTTTTTT.

The chain recombines TRBV5-1 with TRBJ2-3; 8 bases are a match to TRBD1. This CDR3 is built from 12 residues. V shed 1 base, J shed 10 bases, and the junction held 2 bases outside the gene matches. The germline CDR1 and CDR2 sequences are SGHRS and YFSETQ. The CDR3 spells CASSLRTGPQYF. Written as DNA, the CDR3 is TGCGCCAGCAGCTTGCGGACAGGGCCGCAGTATTTT.

CDR3 nucleotide sequence: TGTGCCAGCAGCTTAGTTGGGACAGGGGCGGATACGCAGTATTTT. It specifies CASSLVGTGADTQYF. This chain connects TRBV7-2 to TRBJ2-3; TRBD1 aligns across 10 bases. Germline CDR1 SGHTA, CDR2 FQGNSA. The CDR3 loop spans 15 amino acids. V lost 1 base and J lost 6; bases outside the gene matches: 4.

In nucleotides, the CDR3 is TGCGCCAGCAGCCAACGTAGCCGGACAGGGAACTATGGCTACACCTTC. This gives the protein CASSQRSRTGNYGYTF. This chain uses TRBV4-1 with TRBJ1-2; TRBD1 matches 8 bases. With V trimmed by 2 bases and J by 2 bases, 7 bases remained unmatched. The CDR3 runs to 16 residues. The germline gives CDR1 MGHRA, CDR2 YSYEKL.

The V gene is TRBV6-5, the J gene TRBJ1-1; 7 nucleotides line up with TRBD1. V was clipped by 7 bases and J by 7 bases; unmatched bases: 6. This CDR3 has 12 amino acids. CDR1 is MNHEY and CDR2 is SVGAGI in the germline V gene. The CDR3 bases are TGTGCCAGCACGCGGACAGGCCTTGAAGCTTTCTTT. Translation: CASTRTGLEAFF.

This clone was recorded once. This chain links TRBV18 with TRBJ1-4; D may be TRBD1 (6 bases). Germline assignment: CDR1 KGHSH and CDR2 LQKENI. Trimming cost V 4 bases and J 8 bases, with 14 bases left between them. This CDR3 comprises 14 residues. Here the CDR3 DNA reads TGTGCCAGCTCACGAGGGGCAGGGGAAGAAAAACTGTTTTTT. This gives the protein CASSRGAGEEKLFF.

The chain carries TRBV5-4 and TRBJ2-5; 9 bases map to TRBD1. The CDR3 is made up of 13 amino acids. With 4 bases clipped from V and 5 bases from J, the junction kept 3 bases outside the gene matches. The germline V gene has CDR1 SGHNT and CDR2 YYREEE (reference sequence). The CDR3 sequence is CASSRQGGETQYF. The CDR3 DNA reads as TGTGCCAGCAGCCGACAGGGGGGCGAGACCCAGTACTTC. Based on the CDR3 plus reference TRBV5-4 and TRBJ2-5, the full variable domain is ETGVTQSPTHLIKTRGQQVTLRCSSQSGHNTVSWYQQALGQGPQFIFQYYREEENGRGNFPPRFSGLQFPNYSSELNVNALELDDSALYLCASSRQGGETQYFGPGTRLLVL.

This clone was detected a few times. The chain carries TRBV12-5 and TRBJ2-2; D gene uncertain. The germline gives CDR1 LGHNT, CDR2 FRNRAP. This CDR3 has 15 residues. V was trimmed by 7 bases and J by 5 bases, leaving 17 bases between them. The CDR3 protein is CASAPRYRRTGELFF. The CDR3, as DNA: TGTGCTAGTGCCCCCCGTTATAGACGGACCGGGGAGCTGTTTTTT.

This sequence joins TRBV4-3 and TRBJ2-5; 8 positions match TRBD1. CDR1 LGHNA and CDR2 YSLEER come from the germline V gene. The CDR3 covers 16 residues. V shed 3 bases, J shed 5 bases, and the junction held 11 bases outside the gene matches. CDR3 in DNA: TGCGCCAGCAGCCATCAACGGACAGGGTGGACGGAGACCCAGTACTTC. Translation: CASSHQRTGWTETQYF.

The chain joins TRBV28 to TRBJ1-1; D is perhaps TRBD1 (5 bases). Germline V gene lookup returns CDR1 MDHEN and CDR2 SYDVKM. This CDR3 region has 14 residues. Trimming pared 3 bases from V and 1 base from J, leaving 9 bases between. The CDR3 sequence: CASSLGGENTEAFF. The CDR3, as DNA: TGTGCCAGCAGTTTGGGGGGGGAGAACACTGAAGCTTTCTTT.

This chain links TRBV30 with TRBJ2-2, with D possibly TRBD1 on 5 matching bases. The CDR3 runs 16 residues. Between the trimmed V and J ends, which lost 4 bases and 3 bases, there was a span of 18 bases. The germline CDR1 and CDR2 sequences are GTSNPN and SVGIG (reference sequence). CDR3 region: CAWTNPQGWDTGELFF. CDR3 nucleotide sequence: TGTGCCTGGACGAATCCGCAGGGATGGGACACCGGGGAGCTGTTTTTT.

J is TRBJ1-4 and V is TRBV5-3; D may be TRBD1 (6 bases). TRBV5-3 is designated an ORF whose function remains uncertain. With 4 bases removed from V and 4 bases from J, the gap between germline ends came to 11 bases. The CDR3 has 14 residues. DNA of the CDR3: TGTGCCAGAAGCAAGGACAGAGTTAATGAAAAACTGTTTTTT. The encoded protein is CARSKDRVNEKLFF.

This clone was found a few times. The chain couples TRBV21-1 to TRBJ2-7; no check of the table's D call, TRBD2, against the DNA was made. TRBV21-1 is a listed pseudogene. The CDR3 is made up of 19 amino acids. The CDR3 DNA sequence: TGTGCCAGCAGCAGCCAACTGACCGCGCGGGGCCACTCCGGATACGAGCAGTACTTC. It codes for CASSSQLTARGHSGYEQYF.

The rearrangement joins TRBV14 to TRBJ1-4, with TRBD1 as a possible D gene (5 bases). This CDR3 region has 14 residues. V shed 3 bases and J shed 7 bases, with 12 bases lying between them. CDR1 SGHDN and CDR2 FVKESK come from the germline V gene. CDR3: CASSHGQIGEKLFF. CDR3 sequence (DNA): TGTGCCAGCAGCCACGGACAAATAGGTGAAAAACTGTTTTTT.

The J gene is TRBJ2-5, the V gene TRBV4-3; 7 bases match TRBD2. Germline assignment: CDR1 LGHNA and CDR2 YSLEER. The CDR3 covers 15 residues. V shed 0 bases and J 10 bases; nucleotides not matched to a gene: 11. The CDR3 protein is CASSQEVMTGRDQYF. CDR3 DNA: TGCGCCAGCAGCCAAGAAGTCATGACTGGGAGGGACCAGTACTTC.

This chain connects TRBV4-1 to TRBJ1-3; 11 nucleotides line up with TRBD1. The V gene's germline CDR1 is MGHRA and CDR2 YSYEKL. The J segment lost 6 bases and the V segment lost 5 bases, leaving 6 bases of the junction unmatched. CDR3 length: 15 residues. The CDR3 DNA is TGCGCCAGCAGCTCGGGACAGGGGGGAGTAAACACCATATATTTT. The encoded protein is CASSSGQGGVNTIYF.

This clone was counted a single time. The rearrangement links TRBV6-1 to TRBJ2-5; 12 nucleotides agree with TRBD2. Losses at the gene ends were 4 bases for V and 4 bases for J; bases not matched to a gene: 7. This CDR3 has 16 residues. The germline CDR1 and CDR2 sequences are MNHNS and SASEGT. The CDR3 is CASSALAGGPGETQYF. The CDR3 DNA reads TGTGCCAGCAGTGCCCTAGCGGGGGGGCCGGGAGAGACCCAGTACTTC.

The rearrangement joins TRBV5-3 to TRBJ2-7; D remains ambiguous. TRBV5-3 is labeled an ORF, and its function is uncertain. V lost 0 bases and J 7 bases, leaving 14 bases between the germline ends. The CDR3 is 14 residues long. The CDR3 region has the DNA TGTGCCAGAAGCTTGGCCAGGACCCCGCGGGAGCAGTACTTC. Translated: CARSLARTPREQYF.

The chain carries TRBV7-3 and TRBJ2-5, with a possible D match to TRBD2 (6 bases). The CDR3 sequence is 13 residues long. Germline V CDR1 and CDR2: SGHTA, FQGTGA. V was shortened by 5 bases and J by 5 bases, with 12 bases between the two germline ends. CDR3 loop: CASSVGGRETQYF. As DNA, the CDR3 is TGTGCCAGCAGCGTCGGGGGAAGGGAGACCCAGTACTTC.

The J gene is TRBJ1-2, the V gene TRBV6-7; weak D call: TRBD1 (6 bases). TRBV6-7 is filed as an ORF, its function uncertain. Trimming removed 2 bases at V and 4 bases at J, with 14 bases between. This CDR3 has 15 amino acids. The CDR3: CASSYAKGVSYGYTF. CDR3 bases: TGTGCCAGCAGTTACGCCAAGGGGGTTAGCTATGGCTACACCTTC.

The chain joins TRBV14 to TRBJ1-2, with 8 bases aligning to TRBD1. The V and J ends lost 4 bases and 8 bases, in that order; junction bases with no gene match: 6. The CDR3 totals 13 residues. Looked up from germline, CDR1 is SGHDN and CDR2 is FVKESK. The CDR3 region is CASSLRQGTGYTF. CDR3 coding DNA: TGTGCCAGCAGCCTCCGACAGGGGACAGGCTACACCTTC. Full variable domain (outside the CDR3, taken from reference TRBV14 and TRBJ1-2): EAGVTQFPSHSVIEKGQTVTLRCDPISGHDNLYWYRRVMGKEIKFLLHFVKESKQDESGMPNNRFLAERTGGTYSTLKVQPAELEDSGVYFCASSLRQGTGYTFGSGTRLTVV.

This chain connects TRBV10-1 to TRBJ1-1; D is ambiguous. This CDR3 comprises 12 residues. Trimming cost V 4 bases and J 1 base, with 4 bases left between them. Germline V lookup: CDR1 WNHNN, CDR2 SYGVQD (reference sequence). The CDR3 sequence is CASSGQNTEAFF. Here the CDR3 DNA reads TGCGCCAGCAGTGGACAGAACACTGAAGCTTTCTTT.

The V and J genes are TRBV7-3 and TRBJ2-3; tentative D call: TRBD1 (6 bases). Trimming pared 4 bases from V and 8 bases from J, leaving 13 bases between. Germline loops: CDR1 SGHTA, CDR2 FQGTGA. The CDR3 covers 13 residues. The CDR3 nucleotides are TGTGCCAGCAGCTCTAACAGGGAATCTACGCAGTATTTT. It is translated as CASSSNRESTQYF.

This CDR3 is CASSQRTGNEQYF. The CDR3 DNA is TGTGCCAGCAGCCAGAGGACAGGGAACGAGCAGTACTTC. The chain combines TRBV4-2 with TRBJ2-7; 8 bases align to TRBD1. CDR3 size: 13 residues. The trim removed 3 bases at V and 5 bases at J, leaving 3 bases unmatched. Germline V gene lookup returns CDR1 LGHNA and CDR2 YNFKEQ.

The chain uses TRBV9 and TRBJ1-5; D uncertain. This CDR3 is built from 15 residues. V was clipped by 4 bases and J by 4 bases, with 15 bases between them. Germline-derived CDR1 and CDR2 are SGDLS and YYNGEE. CDR3 sequence reads: CASSPPGRENQPQHF. DNA of the CDR3: TGTGCCAGCAGCCCCCCGGGCCGTGAAAATCAGCCCCAGCATTTT.

The chain carries TRBV19 and TRBJ1-5, with 7 bases lining up with TRBD1. The junction had 2 bases not matched to a gene; V was cut back by 4 bases and J by 2 bases. CDR1 is LNHDA and CDR2 is SQIVND in the germline V gene (reference sequence). The CDR3 contains 14 residues. In DNA, the CDR3 is TGTGCCAGTAGTACCGGACAGGGCAATCAGCCCCAGCATTTT. Translated, it gives CASSTGQGNQPQHF.

The chain couples TRBV10-3 to TRBJ1-2; TRBD1 might be the D (5 bases). The CDR3 contains 16 residues. CDR1 and CDR2 from the germline V gene are ENHRY and SYGVKD. V lost 3 bases and J lost 7, with 21 bases in between. CDR3 in DNA: TGTGCCATCAGTGAAATCTCTGGGGGTTGGCGACTTGGCTACACCTTC. Encoded protein: CAISEISGGWRLGYTF.

The gene calls are TRBV5-1 and TRBJ1-4, with a weak D call TRBD1 (5 bases). There are 15 residues in the CDR3. Between the trimmed V and J ends, which lost 4 bases and 4 bases, there was a span of 14 bases. Germline loops: CDR1 SGHRS, CDR2 YFSETQ. CDR3 in amino acids: CASSLSGLLNEKLFF. CDR3 bases: TGCGCCAGCAGCCTGTCGGGACTCCTTAATGAAAAACTGTTTTTT.

The chain employs TRBV5-1 and TRBJ2-3, with 10 bases aligning to TRBD1. Trimming at V came to 4 bases and at J to 5 bases, leaving 4 bases not matched to a gene. The CDR3 consists of 14 residues. Germline CDR1 is SGHRS and CDR2 is YFSETQ. CDR3 nucleotide sequence: TGCGCCAGCAGCCCGGACAGGGGGAAAGATACGCAGTATTTT. Protein: CASSPDRGKDTQYF. Variable domain in full (rest from reference TRBV5-1 and TRBJ2-3): KAGVTQTPRYLIKTRGQQVTLSCSPISGHRSVSWYQQTPGQGLQFLFEYFSETQRNKGNFPGRFSGRQFSNSRSEMNVSTLELGDSALYLCASSPDRGKDTQYFGPGTRLTVL.